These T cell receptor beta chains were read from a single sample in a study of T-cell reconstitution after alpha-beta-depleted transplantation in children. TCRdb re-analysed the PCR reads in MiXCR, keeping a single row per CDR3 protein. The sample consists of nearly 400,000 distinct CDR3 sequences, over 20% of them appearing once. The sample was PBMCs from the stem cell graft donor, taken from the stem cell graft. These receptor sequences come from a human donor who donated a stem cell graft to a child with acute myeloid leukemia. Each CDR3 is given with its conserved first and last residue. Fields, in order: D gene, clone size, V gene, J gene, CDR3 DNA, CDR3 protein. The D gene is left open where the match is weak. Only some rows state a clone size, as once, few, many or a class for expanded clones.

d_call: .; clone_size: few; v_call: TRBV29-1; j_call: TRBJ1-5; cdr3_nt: TGCAGCGTAGCCTCTGCCACGGGCAATCAGCCCCAGCATTTT; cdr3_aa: CSVASATGNQPQHF
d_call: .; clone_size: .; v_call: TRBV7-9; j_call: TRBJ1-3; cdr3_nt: TGTGCCAGCAGCCTAGAGGGGAGCTCTGGAAACACCATATATTTT; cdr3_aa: CASSLEGSSGNTIYF
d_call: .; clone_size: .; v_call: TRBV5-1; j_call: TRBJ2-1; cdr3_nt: TGCGCCAGCACCCTGGGATGGGCCAGGGGGCAGGGGAGGGCCTACAATGAGCAGTTCTTC; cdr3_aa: CASTLGWARGQGRAYNEQFF
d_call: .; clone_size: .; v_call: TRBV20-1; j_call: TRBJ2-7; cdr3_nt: TGCAGTGCTAAGGCTTGGGGTGGGTCCTACGAGCAGTACTTC; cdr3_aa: CSAKAWGGSYEQYF
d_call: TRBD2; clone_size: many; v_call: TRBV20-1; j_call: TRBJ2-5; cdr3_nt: TGCAGTGCTAGACCCCACTGGGGGGAGGGAGGGAGAGAGACCCAGTACTTC; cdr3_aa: CSARPHWGEGGRETQYF
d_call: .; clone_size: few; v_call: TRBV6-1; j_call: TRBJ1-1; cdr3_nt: TGTGCCAGCAGCCACCGGGGTAGGGTAGGCCCCAACGCTGAAGCTTTCTTT; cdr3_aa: CASSHRGRVGPNAEAFF
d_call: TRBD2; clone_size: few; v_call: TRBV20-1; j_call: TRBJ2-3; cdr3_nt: TGCAGTGCTCCAGGAGCGGGAGCAGTAGATACGCAGTATTTT; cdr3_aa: CSAPGAGAVDTQYF
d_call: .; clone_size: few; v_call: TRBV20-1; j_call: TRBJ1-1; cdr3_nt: TGCAGTGCTAGAGTCGGAGAAAACACTGAAGCTTTCTTT; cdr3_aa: CSARVGENTEAFF
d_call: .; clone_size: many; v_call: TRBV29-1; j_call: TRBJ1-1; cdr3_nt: TGCAGCGCCTCGGGGGATGAAGCTTTCTTT; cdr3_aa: CSASGDEAFF
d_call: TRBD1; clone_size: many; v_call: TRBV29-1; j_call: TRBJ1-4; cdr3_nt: TGCAGCGTCCTATGGTCCGGACAGGATGCAACTAATGAAAAACTGTTTTTT; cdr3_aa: CSVLWSGQDATNEKLFF
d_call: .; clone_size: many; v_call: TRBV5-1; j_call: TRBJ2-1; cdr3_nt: TGCGCCAGCAGCTTCCAATCCGGACGGATCAATGAGCAGTTCTTC; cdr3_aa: CASSFQSGRINEQFF
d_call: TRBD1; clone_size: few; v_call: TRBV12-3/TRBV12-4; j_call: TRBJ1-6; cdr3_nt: TGTGCCAGCAGTTCTTGGACAGGGGGTGATTCACCCCTCCACTTT; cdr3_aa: CASSSWTGGDSPLHF
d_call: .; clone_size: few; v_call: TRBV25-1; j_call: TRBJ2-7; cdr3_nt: TGTGCCAGCAGTGTCCCCGGGACGGGGGACTACGAGCAGTACTTC; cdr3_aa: CASSVPGTGDYEQYF
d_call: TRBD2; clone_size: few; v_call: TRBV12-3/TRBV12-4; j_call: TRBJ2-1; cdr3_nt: TGTGCCAGCAGTTTTTCAGGCGGGGGAGTCTACAATGAGCAGTTCTTC; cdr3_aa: CASSFSGGGVYNEQFF
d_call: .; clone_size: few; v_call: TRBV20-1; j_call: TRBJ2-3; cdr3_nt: TGCAGTGCTAGAGACCCCTACCGAGCAGATACGCAGTATTTT; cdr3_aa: CSARDPYRADTQYF
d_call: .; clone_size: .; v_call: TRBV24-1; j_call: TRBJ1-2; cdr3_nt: TGTGCCACCAGTGATACTAGATCCGGGACAAAGGAAGCTAACTATGGCTACACCTTC; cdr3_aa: CATSDTRSGTKEANYGYTF
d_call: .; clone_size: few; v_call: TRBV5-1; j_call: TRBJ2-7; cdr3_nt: TGCGCCAGCAGCTTGGATGGCGGCAGTGGGTACTACGAGCAGTACTTC; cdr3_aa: CASSLDGGSGYYEQYF
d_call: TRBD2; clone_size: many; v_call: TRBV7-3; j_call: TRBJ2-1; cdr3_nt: TGTGCCAGCAGCTTAACGGGAGGGACTAGGATGTTGGGTGAGCAGTTCTTC; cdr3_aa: CASSLTGGTRMLGEQFF
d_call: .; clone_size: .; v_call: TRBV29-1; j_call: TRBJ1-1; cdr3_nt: TGCAGCGTTGTGTGGAACTTGAACACTGAAGCTTTCTTT; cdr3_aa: CSVVWNLNTEAFF
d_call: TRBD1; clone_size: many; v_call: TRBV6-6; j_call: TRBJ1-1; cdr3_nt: TGTGCCAGCAGTTTACAGGGGACTGAAGCTTTCTTT; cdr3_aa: CASSLQGTEAFF
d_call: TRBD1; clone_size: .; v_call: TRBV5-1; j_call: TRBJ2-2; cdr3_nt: TGCGCCAGCACCTCTACAGGGGGAACCGGGGAGCTGTTTTTT; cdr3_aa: CASTSTGGTGELFF
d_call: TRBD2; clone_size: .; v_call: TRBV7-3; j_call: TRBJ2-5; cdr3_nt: TGTGCCAGCAGCTCGGGACTAGAGCTGATGGAGACCCAGTACTTC; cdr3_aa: CASSSGLELMETQYF